The 26 T cell receptor beta chains given below trace back to one sample, sequenced in a study of T cells in Graves' hyperthyroidism and ophthalmopathy. RNA transcripts served as the template for amplifying TCR beta CDR3 regions. A set of HTBI primers served as the primers for a first-round RT-PCR of the TCR CDR3. TCRdb fed the multiplex PCR reads into MiXCR, producing one record per CDR3 protein. The sample holds 450,000 to 650,000 distinct CDR3 sequences, approximately 15% seen once. The specimen sequenced was blood. Receptors were obtained from a woman between 18 and 29 years old with Graves' ophthalmopathy.

In this sample, this clonotype turned up many times. The chain couples TRBV12-3 or TRBV12-4 to TRBJ2-3; 9 bases align to TRBD2. J was trimmed by 7 bases and V by 6 bases; bases with no gene match: 20. This CDR3 contains 18 residues. CDR3 bases: TGTGCCAGCAGCGCACCCGGACTAGCGCAAAGCTTCCGGAATACGCAGTATTTT. Residues: CASSAPGLAQSFRNTQYF.

This clonotype was found a few times. This chain connects TRBV20-1 to TRBJ2-2, with 8 bases aligning to TRBD2. CDR3 length: 18 amino acids. Trimming at V came to 1 base and at J to 6 bases, leaving 16 bases not matched to a gene. Germline CDR1 and CDR2: DFQATT and SNEGSKA (reference sequence). CDR3 sequence reads: CSARVISGTPTVSGELFF. CDR3 nucleotides: TGCAGTGCTAGAGTTATTAGCGGGACCCCGACGGTGTCCGGGGAGCTGTTTTTT.

The gene calls are TRBV19 and TRBJ1-2; D is undetermined. Germline V gene lookup returns CDR1 LNHDA and CDR2 SQIVND (reference sequence). Trimming cost V 3 bases and J 4 bases, with 12 bases left between them. The CDR3 contains 14 residues. The CDR3 loop is CASSIDTNPYGYTF. In DNA form, the CDR3 reads TGTGCCAGTAGTATCGACACAAATCCCTATGGCTACACCTTC.

This clonotype was recorded many times. For the CDR3, the DNA is TGTGCCTGGAGTGCCGGGACTGCGAATCTGCGGCAGTTCTTC. This sequence encodes CAWSAGTANLRQFF. The rearrangement joins TRBV30 to TRBJ2-1; TRBD2 is a possible D gene (6 bases). V was pared by 1 base and J by 12 bases, with 19 bases between. Germline CDR1 is GTSNPN and CDR2 is SVGIG (reference sequence). The CDR3 runs 14 residues.

The chain is built from TRBV5-1 and TRBJ2-7; 8 bases align to TRBD1. Unmatched junction bases numbered 8, after V lost 3 bases and J lost 3 bases. Germline CDR1 SGHRS, CDR2 YFSETQ. This CDR3 has 15 residues. The CDR3 nucleotides are TGCGCCAGCAGCTGGTCCCGGACAGGGTTCTACGAGCAGTACTTC. This encodes CASSWSRTGFYEQYF. The variable domain in full, completed from reference TRBV5-1 and TRBJ2-7, reads KAGVTQTPRYLIKTRGQQVTLSCSPISGHRSVSWYQQTPGQGLQFLFEYFSETQRNKGNFPGRFSGRQFSNSRSEMNVSTLELGDSALYLCASSWSRTGFYEQYFGPGTRLTVT.

Ten or more counts support this clonotype. This chain uses TRBV7-2 with TRBJ2-5, with TRBD2 as a possible D gene (5 bases). Trimming pared 6 bases from V and 2 bases from J, leaving 10 bases between. The CDR3 loop spans 13 amino acids. Germline CDR1 and CDR2: SGHTA and FQGNSA. This CDR3 reads CASRARAQETQYF. The CDR3, as DNA: TGTGCCAGCAGGGCGAGGGCTCAAGAGACCCAGTACTTC.

The CDR3 reads CASTTGWGKTQYF. The CDR3 coding sequence is TGCGCCAGCACGACAGGGTGGGGTAAGACCCAGTACTTC. The chain recombines TRBV5-1 with TRBJ2-5; 7 nucleotides align to TRBD1. Trimming took 6 bases from V and 6 from J; bases not matched to a gene: 8. The CDR3 has 13 residues. In germline, CDR1 is SGHRS, CDR2 YFSETQ.

This chain connects TRBV20-1 to TRBJ2-1; TRBD2 matches 9 bases. J lost 6 bases, V lost 1 base, and 10 bases had no gene match. The germline CDR1 and CDR2 sequences are DFQATT and SNEGSKA (reference sequence). The CDR3 has 16 residues. The CDR3 DNA follows: TGCAGTGCTAGAGCTCCTAGCGGGATGTCCCCCAATGAGCAGTTCTTC. It translates to CSARAPSGMSPNEQFF.

There are a few counts of this clonotype. The chain uses TRBV3-1 and TRBJ2-2; the D gene is possibly TRBD1 (5 bases). V was shortened by 7 bases and J by 0 bases, with 21 bases between the two germline ends. This CDR3 spans 18 amino acids. Germline-derived CDR1 and CDR2 are LGHDT and YNNKEL (reference sequence). CDR3 in DNA: TGTGCCAGCACAGGGATAGGCGCGGTGGGGTCGAACACCGGGGAGCTGTTTTTT. It translates to CASTGIGAVGSNTGELFF.

This clonotype has just a few counts. The chain combines TRBV19 with TRBJ1-1; 7 nucleotides match TRBD1. This CDR3 region has 15 residues. V lost 1 base, J lost 1 base, and 3 bases stayed unmatched. Germline CDR1 is LNHDA and CDR2 is SQIVND (reference sequence). The CDR3 loop reads CASSIGRGRNTEAFF. The CDR3 DNA follows: TGTGCCAGTAGTATAGGCAGGGGGAGGAACACTGAAGCTTTCTTT.

Only a few counts were recorded for this clonotype. CDR3: CASSIGQGADGELFF. The CDR3 region has the DNA TGTGCCAGTAGTATAGGGCAGGGGGCTGACGGGGAGCTGTTTTTT. This rearrangement joins TRBV19 to TRBJ2-2, with 8 nucleotides matching TRBD1. V lost 1 base and J lost 7; bases outside the gene matches: 5. The CDR3 contains 15 residues. Germline V gives CDR1 LNHDA, CDR2 SQIVND (reference sequence). Variable domain in full (rest from reference TRBV19 and TRBJ2-2): DGGITQSPKYLFRKEGQNVTLSCEQNLNHDAMYWYRQDPGQGLRLIYYSQIVNDFQKGDIAEGYSVSREKKESFPLTVTSAQKNPTAFYLCASSIGQGADGELFFGEGSRLTVL.

This rearrangement joins TRBV5-1 to TRBJ1-2; D is undetermined. The CDR3 covers 15 residues. The germline gives CDR1 SGHRS, CDR2 YFSETQ. Trimming cost V 0 bases and J 1 base, with 10 bases left between them. CDR3 protein: CASSLAGVSNYGYTF. DNA for the CDR3: TGCGCCAGCAGCTTGGCCGGAGTCAGTAACTATGGCTACACCTTC.

The chain employs TRBV18 and TRBJ2-2; D not certain. CDR3 length: 15 amino acids. Germline CDR1 reads KGHSH; CDR2 reads LQKENI. Deletions cut 4 bases from V and 1 base from J, with 10 bases between. The CDR3 DNA sequence: TGTGCCAGCTCACGGACCCCCGAGAACACCGGGGAGCTGTTTTTT. Encoded protein: CASSRTPENTGELFF.

This clonotype was counted many times. The V and J genes are TRBV18 and TRBJ2-5; possibly TRBD1 for D (6 bases). The CDR3 length is 13 residues. Germline-derived CDR1 and CDR2 are KGHSH and LQKENI. V dropped 5 bases and J dropped 5 bases, with 12 bases sitting between them. The CDR3 DNA reads TGTGCCAGCTCAAGCCAGGGGCAGGAGACCCAGTACTTC. This encodes CASSSQGQETQYF.

Ten or more counts support this clonotype. V and J are TRBV7-2 and TRBJ2-2; tentative D call: TRBD2 (6 bases). The germline gives CDR1 SGHTA, CDR2 FQGNSA. CDR3 length: 15 amino acids. Trimming pared 1 base from V and 6 bases from J, leaving 12 bases between. The DNA of the CDR3 is TGTGCCAGCAGCTTAGGGTCGTGGGGGGCCGGGGAGCTGTTTTTT. Protein product: CASSLGSWGAGELFF. Drawing the rest from reference TRBV7-2 and TRBJ2-2, the complete variable domain is GAGVSQSPSNKVTEKGKDVELRCDPISGHTALYWYRQSLGQGLEFLIYFQGNSAPDKSGLPSDRFSAERTGGSVSTLTIQRTQQEDSAVYLCASSLGSWGAGELFFGEGSRLTVL.

This clonotype has just one count. This likely comes from a read error, as the CDR3 has no conserved phenylalanine or tryptophan at its end. The chain links TRBV20-1 to TRBJ2-7; D remains unclear. V shed 2 bases and J shed 0 bases, with 17 bases lying between them. Germline V gene sequence: CDR1 DFQATT, CDR2 SNEGSKA (reference sequence). This CDR3 is 16 amino acids long. This chain's CDR3 is CSARSLHNGNSYEQYL. In DNA form, the CDR3 reads TGCAGTGCTAGAAGCCTCCATAATGGGAACTCCTACGAGCAGTACCTC.

This rearrangement joins TRBV20-1 to TRBJ1-2; TRBD1 is a possible D gene (6 bases). Trimming stripped 3 bases from V and 6 bases from J, with 14 bases between. CDR1 and CDR2 from the germline V gene are DFQATT and SNEGSKA (reference sequence). The length of the CDR3 is 13 residues. CDR3 nucleotides: TGCAGTGCTAGGCCCCCTGGACAGAATGGCTACACCTTC. Protein product: CSARPPGQNGYTF.

This clonotype was seen ten or more times. This chain joins TRBV6-1 and TRBJ1-1; tentative D call: TRBD1 (5 bases). V lost 5 bases and J 0 bases, leaving 13 bases between the germline ends. Germline CDR1 and CDR2: MNHNS and SASEGT. The CDR3 has 15 amino acids. The CDR3 reads CASSPRGVVNTEAFF. DNA of the CDR3: TGTGCCAGCAGTCCACGAGGGGTAGTGAACACTGAAGCTTTCTTT.

Comment on this clonotype: A read error is possible here, since a much larger clone lies one base away. The gene calls are TRBV27 and TRBJ1-1, with a possible D match to TRBD1 (5 bases). The V gene lost 6 bases and the J gene lost 4 bases, with 12 bases spanning the gap. The CDR3 sequence is 13 residues long. Germline V lookup: CDR1 MNHEY, CDR2 SMNVEV (reference sequence). DNA of the CDR3: TGTGCCAGCAGAGGGGCGTGGAGCACTGAAGCTTTCTTT. It codes for CASRGAWSTEAFF.

J is TRBJ2-2 and V is TRBV5-6; no definite D call. V was trimmed by 2 bases and J by 0 bases, leaving 8 bases between them. Germline V lookup: CDR1 SGHDT, CDR2 YYEEEE. The CDR3 consists of 15 residues. Here the CDR3 DNA reads TGTGCCAGCAGCTTAGGCACAACGAACACCGGGGAGCTGTTTTTT. This encodes CASSLGTTNTGELFF. The whole variable domain, filled in from reference TRBV5-6 and TRBJ2-2, reads DAGVTQSPTHLIKTRGQQVTLRCSPKSGHDTVSWYQQALGQGPQFIFQYYEEEERQRGNFPDRFSGHQFPNYSSELNVNALLLGDSALYLCASSLGTTNTGELFFGEGSRLTVL.

The chain employs TRBV12-3 or TRBV12-4 and TRBJ2-7; D is tentatively TRBD1 or TRBD2 (6 bases each). This CDR3 has 15 residues. Trimming pared 3 bases from V and 4 bases from J, leaving 16 bases between. The CDR3 DNA is TGTGCCAGCAGTTTTTTTACCCAAGGGGGGTACGAGCAGTACTTC. It encodes CASSFFTQGGYEQYF.

Here the CDR3 reads CASSPAGSLVSNQPQHF. For the CDR3, the DNA is TGTGCCAGCTCACCCGCAGGTTCGTTGGTTAGCAATCAGCCCCAGCATTTT. The genes are TRBV18 and TRBJ1-5; D is ambiguous. Between the trimmed V and J ends, which lost 3 bases and 0 bases, there was a span of 15 bases. This CDR3 contains 17 residues. The germline V gene has CDR1 KGHSH and CDR2 LQKENI.

This clonotype was seen repeatedly, ten times or more. This chain connects TRBV5-1 to TRBJ2-7, with 9 bases identical to TRBD1. The CDR3 runs to 15 residues. Germline CDR1 SGHRS, CDR2 YFSETQ. V shed 3 bases, J shed 5 bases, and the junction held 9 bases outside the gene matches. The CDR3 reads CASSYPGQGGDEQYF. CDR3 in DNA: TGCGCCAGCAGCTACCCGGGACAGGGCGGGGACGAGCAGTACTTC.

In this sample, this clonotype turned up a few times. This rearrangement joins TRBV4-1 to TRBJ1-5, with D possibly being TRBD1 (5 bases). In germline, CDR1 is MGHRA, CDR2 YSYEKL. This CDR3 region has 14 residues. V lost 4 bases to trimming and J lost 4 bases, with 11 bases between them. Here the CDR3 DNA reads TGCGCCAGCAGCCCCCGGCGGGGGAATCAGCCCCAGCATTTT. Translated: CASSPRRGNQPQHF.

In its sample, this clonotype was seen many times. The CDR3 DNA sequence: TGTGCCAGCAGCTTATACAGGGACCTCTACGAGCAGTACTTC. This translates into CASSLYRDLYEQYF. V is TRBV7-2 and J is TRBJ2-7; the D gene is possibly TRBD1 (6 bases). The CDR3 length is 14 residues. The germline V gene encodes CDR1 SGHTA and CDR2 FQGNSA. V was clipped by 2 bases and J by 3 bases, with 11 bases between them.

This clonotype was observed at least ten times. V gene TRBV6-5 combines with J gene TRBJ1-1; possible D gene TRBD1, 5 bases. Trimming pared 2 bases from V and 0 bases from J, leaving 10 bases between. The germline CDR1 and CDR2 sequences are MNHEY and SVGAGI. The CDR3 runs 15 residues. The CDR3 here is CASSYEYRMNTEAFF. Here the CDR3 DNA reads TGTGCCAGCAGTTACGAGTACAGGATGAACACTGAAGCTTTCTTT.